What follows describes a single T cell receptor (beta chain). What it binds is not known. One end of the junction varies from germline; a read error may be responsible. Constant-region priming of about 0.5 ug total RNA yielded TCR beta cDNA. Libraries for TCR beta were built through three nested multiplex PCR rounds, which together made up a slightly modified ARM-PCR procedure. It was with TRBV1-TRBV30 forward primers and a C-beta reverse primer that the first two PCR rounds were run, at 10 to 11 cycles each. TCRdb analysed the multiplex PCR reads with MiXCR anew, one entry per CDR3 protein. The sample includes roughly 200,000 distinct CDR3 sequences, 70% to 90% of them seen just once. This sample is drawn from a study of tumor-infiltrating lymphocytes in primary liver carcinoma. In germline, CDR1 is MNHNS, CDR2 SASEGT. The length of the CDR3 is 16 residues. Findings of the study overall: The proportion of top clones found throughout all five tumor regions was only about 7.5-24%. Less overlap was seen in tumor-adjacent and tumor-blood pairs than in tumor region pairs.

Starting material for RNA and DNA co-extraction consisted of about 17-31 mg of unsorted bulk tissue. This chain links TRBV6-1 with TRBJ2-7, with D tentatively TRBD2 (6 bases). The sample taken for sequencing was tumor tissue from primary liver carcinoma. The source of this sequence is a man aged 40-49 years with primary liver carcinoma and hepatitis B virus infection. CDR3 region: CASSPRRERSSYEQNF. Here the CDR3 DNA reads TGTGCCAGTAGCCCTCGCCGGGAGAGGAGCTCCTACGAGCAGAACTTC.